This TCR beta chain was observed in a study of blood T cells in healthy people across ages. Study background: In model experiments, template switching was able to capture about one barcoded beta molecule for every two T cells that were present.

This clonotype was observed at least ten times. CDR1 is SQVTM, CDR2 ANQGSEA, per germline. The CDR3 contains 13 residues. V shed 7 bases, J shed 6 bases, and the junction held 9 bases outside the gene matches. Roughly 10 milliliters of peripheral blood were drawn from each donor. A second PCR of roughly 7 to 11 cycles used a sample-barcoded 5' primer and a J-beta primer mix. TCRdb analysed the 5' RACE reads with MiXCR anew, one entry per CDR3 protein. The sample has about 560,000 distinct CDR3 sequences, about 26% seen once. A further study also used this sample, focusing on T cells of mothers and their children.

What was sequenced was blood. This receptor was obtained from a boy aged 2-9 years in good health. V gene TRBV29-1 combines with J gene TRBJ2-3, with 8 bases fitting TRBD1. As DNA, the CDR3 is TGCAGCGGAACCGGACAGGGTTCGGATACGCAGTATTTT. Translating gives CSGTGQGSDTQYF.